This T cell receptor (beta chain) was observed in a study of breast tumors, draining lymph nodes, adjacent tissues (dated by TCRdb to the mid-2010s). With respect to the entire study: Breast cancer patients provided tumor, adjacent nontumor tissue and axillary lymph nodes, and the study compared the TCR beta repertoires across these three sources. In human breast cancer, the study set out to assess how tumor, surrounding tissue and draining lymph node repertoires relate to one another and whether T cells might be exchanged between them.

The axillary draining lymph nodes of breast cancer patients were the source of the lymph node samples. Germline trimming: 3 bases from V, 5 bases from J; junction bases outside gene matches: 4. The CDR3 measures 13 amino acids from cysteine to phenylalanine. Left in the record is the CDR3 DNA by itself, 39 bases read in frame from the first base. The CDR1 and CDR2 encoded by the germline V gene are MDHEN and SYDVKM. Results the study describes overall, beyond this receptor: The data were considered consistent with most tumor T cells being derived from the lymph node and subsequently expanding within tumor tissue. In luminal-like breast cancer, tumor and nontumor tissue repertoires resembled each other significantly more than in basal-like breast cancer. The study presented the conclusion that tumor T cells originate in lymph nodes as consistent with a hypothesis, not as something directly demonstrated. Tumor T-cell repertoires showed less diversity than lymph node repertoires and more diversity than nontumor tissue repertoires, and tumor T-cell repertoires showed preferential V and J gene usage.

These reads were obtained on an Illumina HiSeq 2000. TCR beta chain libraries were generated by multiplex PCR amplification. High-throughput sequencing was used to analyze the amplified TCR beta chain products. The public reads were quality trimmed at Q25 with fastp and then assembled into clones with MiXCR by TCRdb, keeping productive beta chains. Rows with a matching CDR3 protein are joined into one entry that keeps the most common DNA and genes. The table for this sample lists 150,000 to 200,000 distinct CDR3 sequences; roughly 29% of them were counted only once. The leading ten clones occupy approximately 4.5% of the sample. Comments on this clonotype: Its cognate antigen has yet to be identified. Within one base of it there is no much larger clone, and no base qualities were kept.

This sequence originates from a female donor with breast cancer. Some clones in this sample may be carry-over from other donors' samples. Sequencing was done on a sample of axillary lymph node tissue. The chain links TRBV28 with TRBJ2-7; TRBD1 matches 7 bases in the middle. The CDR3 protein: CASSLDRLHEQYF. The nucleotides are TGTGCCAGCAGTTTGGACAGGCTACACGAGCAGTACTTC.